These T cell receptor beta chains were read from a single sample in a study of T cell responses to AZD1222 COVID-19 vaccine. Profiling relied on immunoSEQ multiplex PCR, and the TCRdb table lists in-frame clones only, not all of them. Of about 110,000 clones listed, roughly 90% are singletons. Material: peripheral blood, obtained on day 0 of AZD1222 vaccination. The source of these receptors is an adult in good health. Both conserved end residues are part of each CDR3. The D gene is left open where the match is weak. Clone size appears in some rows only: once, few, many, or a class for an expanded clone.

DNA	CDR3	J	length	size	D	V
TGTGCCAGCAGCTTGTTTCTTGGGGGCGAAAATCAGCCCCAGCATTTT	CASSLFLGGENQPQHF	TRBJ1-5	16	-	-	TRBV5-8
TGCAGTGCTAGTGCGACTGCCCTCACTGAAGCTTTCTTT	CSASATALTEAFF	TRBJ1-1	13	once	-	TRBV20-1
TGTGCCAGCAGCTTAGTCACTGGTAAGACTGAAGCTTTCTTT	CASSLVTGKTEAFF	TRBJ1-1	14	-	-	TRBV7-9
TGCAGCGCCGGGACAGCAAGCTCCTACGAGCAGTACTTC	CSAGTASSYEQYF	TRBJ2-7	13	-	TRBD1	TRBV29-1
TGCGCCAGCAGCCAGTTAAAGACAGGGGCCACAGATACGCAGTATTTT	CASSQLKTGATDTQYF	TRBJ2-3	16	-	TRBD1	TRBV5-1
TGTGCCAGCAGCCCCGGGACAGTTGAAGCTTTCTTT	CASSPGTVEAFF	TRBJ1-1	12	-	TRBD1	TRBV7-8
TGTGCCAGCAGTTGGGGCGGACTAGTCATGAGGTACAATGAGCAGTTCTTC	CASSWGGLVMRYNEQFF	TRBJ2-1	17	-	TRBD2	TRBV5-5
TGTGCCGTGGGACAAAATCGGCTCGAGCAGTACTTC	CAVGQNRLEQYF	TRBJ2-7	12	-	-	TRBV30
TGTGCCAGCAGCCTTATCGGGGACCCCTCTCGGGACGAGCAGTACTTC	CASSLIGDPSRDEQYF	TRBJ2-7	16	-	-	TRBV11-2
TGTGCCAGCAGATACGGCCCGGGGGCTTTCGGTAACTATGGCTACACCTTC	CASRYGPGAFGNYGYTF	TRBJ1-2	17	-	-	TRBV19
TGTGCCAGCAGCTTAGATTCAATGGGCCCTACGCAGTATTTT	CASSLDSMGPTQYF	TRBJ2-3	14	-	-	TRBV11-2
TGTGCCAGCAGCCCGCCATCGGGGATGGGCGAGCAGTACTTC	CASSPPSGMGEQYF	TRBJ2-7	14	-	-	TRBV11-2
TGTGCCAGCAGCCAAGGTCCAGCGGCAATCAACATTCAGTACTTC	CASSQGPAAINIQYF	TRBJ2-4	15	-	-	TRBV3-1/TRBV3-2
TGTGCCAGTAGTATTGAGGCTAGCGGCACAGATACGCAGTATTTT	CASSIEASGTDTQYF	TRBJ2-3	15	once	-	TRBV19
TGTGCCAGCAGTTACTCGAGACCCTATGGCTACACCTTC	CASSYSRPYGYTF	TRBJ1-2	13	-	-	TRBV6-2/TRBV6-3
TGTGCCACCTCCCCAGGGGCGAACACCGGGGAGCTGTTTTTT	CATSPGANTGELFF	TRBJ2-2	14	-	-	TRBV6-5
TGCAGCGTTCTCAGTGCCATGAACACTGAAGCTTTCTTT	CSVLSAMNTEAFF	TRBJ1-1	13	-	-	TRBV29-1
TGTGCCAGCACATTCACTCTCTCTGGGGCCAACGTCCTGACTTTC	CASTFTLSGANVLTF	TRBJ2-6	15	-	-	TRBV2
TGTGCCAGCGGACTAGCGAGCGGACCCAGGGAGACCCAGTACTTC	CASGLASGPRETQYF	TRBJ2-5	15	few	TRBD2	TRBV2
TGTGCCAGCAGCTCAGGGTTAAGGGAGCCCTACGAGCAGTACTTC	CASSSGLREPYEQYF	TRBJ2-7	15	-	-	TRBV5-8
TGTGCCAGCAGTCATCAGGTTAACACTGAAGCTTTCTTT	CASSHQVNTEAFF	TRBJ1-1	13	-	-	TRBV27
TGCAGCGCCAACGTAAGAAGACAGGGGTTCGAGCAGTTCTTC	CSANVRRQGFEQFF	TRBJ2-1	14	once	TRBD1	TRBV29-1
TGTGCCAGCAGCGAGACAGGGGGTGTTAATGAAAAACTGTTTTTT	CASSETGGVNEKLFF	TRBJ1-4	15	-	TRBD1	TRBV7-2
TGTGCCAGCAGCGTCAGGGGGGGAAGCACTGAAGCTTTCTTT	CASSVRGGSTEAFF	TRBJ1-1	14	-	TRBD1	TRBV7-9
TGTGCCAGCTCACGGGAACAGGGGGCCAGTGACGAGCAGTACTTC	CASSREQGASDEQYF	TRBJ2-7	15	-	TRBD1	TRBV18
TGTGCCAGCAGCCAAGGGACAGGGAACTATGGCTACACCTTC	CASSQGTGNYGYTF	TRBJ1-2	14	-	TRBD1	TRBV7-9
TGCGCCAGCAGCTTAGAAGGGGGCTATGGCTACACCTTC	CASSLEGGYGYTF	TRBJ1-2	13	once	-	TRBV5-1
TGTGCCAGCAGCCAAGTCGGGGCGGGGAGCGATGAGCAGTTCTTC	CASSQVGAGSDEQFF	TRBJ2-1	15	-	-	TRBV4-2
TGTGCCAGCAGCTTAATTGACTATGGCTACACCTTC	CASSLIDYGYTF	TRBJ1-2	12	-	-	TRBV5-4
TGTGCCAGCAGCCGAATCGGGACTAGCGGGAGTGATACGCAGTATTTT	CASSRIGTSGSDTQYF	TRBJ2-3	16	-	TRBD2	TRBV11-3
TGTGCCAGCTCACCATCCAGGGGGCTTGGGGCCAACGTCCTGACTTTC	CASSPSRGLGANVLTF	TRBJ2-6	16	-	TRBD1	TRBV18
TGTGCCAGCAACCCTCGACAGGGGGCGCGGGATAGGGTCACTGAAGCTTTCTTT	CASNPRQGARDRVTEAFF	TRBJ1-1	18	-	TRBD1	TRBV27
TGTGCCAGCAGCCCAAGACGGGACAACTATGGCTACACCTTC	CASSPRRDNYGYTF	TRBJ1-2	14	-	-	TRBV3-1/TRBV3-2
TGTGCTAGTGGTTTGGTCGGATCCATGGGCACTGAAGCTTTCTTT	CASGLVGSMGTEAFF	TRBJ1-1	15	-	-	TRBV12-5
TGTGCCACCAGTGATTTTGGGCGGGGGCGGAAAGAGACCCAGTACTTC	CATSDFGRGRKETQYF	TRBJ2-5	16	-	-	TRBV24-1
TGTGCCAGCAGTAGGGGGAACACTGAAGCTTTCTTT	CASSRGNTEAFF	TRBJ1-1	12	-	-	TRBV12-3/TRBV12-4
TGTGCCAGCAGCCTGACAGGGGCCCGCGGGGATGAGCAGTTCTTC	CASSLTGARGDEQFF	TRBJ2-1	15	-	TRBD1	TRBV7-2
TGTGCCAGCAGCCAAGTCGAGGTCCCATCAAACATTCAGTACTTC	CASSQVEVPSNIQYF	TRBJ2-4	15	-	-	TRBV14
TGTGCCAGTCAAAAGCGGGAGGGTTCTGATACGCAGTATTTT	CASQKREGSDTQYF	TRBJ2-3	14	-	TRBD2	TRBV19
TGTGCCTGGAGTGTTCAGGGCAATCAGCCCCAGCATTTT	CAWSVQGNQPQHF	TRBJ1-5	13	-	-	TRBV30
TGTGCCAGCAGTTGGGGGACTAGCAGTGGAGAGACCCAGTACTTC	CASSWGTSSGETQYF	TRBJ2-5	15	-	TRBD2	TRBV6-5
TGCGCCAGCAGCTTGGTGTGGGGGAACACTGAAGCTTTCTTT	CASSLVWGNTEAFF	TRBJ1-1	14	-	-	TRBV5-1
TGCGCCAGCAGCGGCGCAGGGGTTAATTCACCCCTCCACTTT	CASSGAGVNSPLHF	TRBJ1-6	14	-	-	TRBV5-1
TGTGCCAGCAGCGTAGCCGGTAATTCACCCCTCCACTTT	CASSVAGNSPLHF	TRBJ1-6	13	-	-	TRBV9
TGCGCCAGCAGCTTGGATGGACAGGGGTCCCCCGGGGAGCTGTTTTTT	CASSLDGQGSPGELFF	TRBJ2-2	16	-	TRBD1	TRBV5-1
TGTGCCAGCAGTGAATTCGCAAACCGAGGGACCAGGGCTTTCTTT	CASSEFANRGTRAFF	TRBJ1-1	15	-	-	TRBV25-1
TGTGCCAGCAGCGAGGGGAGGGGTACTGAAGCTTTCTTT	CASSEGRGTEAFF	TRBJ1-1	13	-	-	TRBV9
TGCGCCAGCAGCTTGGCCCCTCAGCGGGGGGCCTACGAGCAGTACTTC	CASSLAPQRGAYEQYF	TRBJ2-7	16	-	TRBD2	TRBV5-1
TGTGCCAGCAGCCCCCAATCGACAGGGGGATACGGCTACACCTTC	CASSPQSTGGYGYTF	TRBJ1-2	15	-	TRBD1	TRBV14
TGCGCCAGCAGCTCTAGCGGGGGCTCCTACAATGAGCAGTTCTTC	CASSSSGGSYNEQFF	TRBJ2-1	15	-	TRBD2	TRBV5-1
TGTGCCAGCAGCTTAATAATAGGGACAGGGGGCCACGAGCAGTACTTC	CASSLIIGTGGHEQYF	TRBJ2-7	16	-	TRBD1	TRBV13
TGTGCCAGCAGCAGGACAGGACTCTACGAGCAGTACTTC	CASSRTGLYEQYF	TRBJ2-7	13	-	TRBD1	TRBV6-5